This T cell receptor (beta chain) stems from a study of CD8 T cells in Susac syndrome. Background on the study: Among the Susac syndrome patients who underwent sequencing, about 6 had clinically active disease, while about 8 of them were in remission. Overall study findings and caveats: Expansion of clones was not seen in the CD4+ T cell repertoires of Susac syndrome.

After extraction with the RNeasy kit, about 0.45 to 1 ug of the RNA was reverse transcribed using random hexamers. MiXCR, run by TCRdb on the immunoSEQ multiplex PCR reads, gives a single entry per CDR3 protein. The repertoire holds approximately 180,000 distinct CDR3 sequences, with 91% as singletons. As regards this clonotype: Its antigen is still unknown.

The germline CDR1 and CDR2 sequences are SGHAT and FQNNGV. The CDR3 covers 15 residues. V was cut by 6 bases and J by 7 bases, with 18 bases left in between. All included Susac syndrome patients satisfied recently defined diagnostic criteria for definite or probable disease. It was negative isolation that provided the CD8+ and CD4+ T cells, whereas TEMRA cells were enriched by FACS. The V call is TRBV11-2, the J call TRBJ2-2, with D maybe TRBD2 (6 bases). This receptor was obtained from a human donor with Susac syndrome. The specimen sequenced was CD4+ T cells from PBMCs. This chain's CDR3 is CASRPGGGMDGELFF. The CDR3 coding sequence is TGTGCCAGCAGGCCTGGTGGAGGGATGGACGGGGAGCTGTTTTTT.